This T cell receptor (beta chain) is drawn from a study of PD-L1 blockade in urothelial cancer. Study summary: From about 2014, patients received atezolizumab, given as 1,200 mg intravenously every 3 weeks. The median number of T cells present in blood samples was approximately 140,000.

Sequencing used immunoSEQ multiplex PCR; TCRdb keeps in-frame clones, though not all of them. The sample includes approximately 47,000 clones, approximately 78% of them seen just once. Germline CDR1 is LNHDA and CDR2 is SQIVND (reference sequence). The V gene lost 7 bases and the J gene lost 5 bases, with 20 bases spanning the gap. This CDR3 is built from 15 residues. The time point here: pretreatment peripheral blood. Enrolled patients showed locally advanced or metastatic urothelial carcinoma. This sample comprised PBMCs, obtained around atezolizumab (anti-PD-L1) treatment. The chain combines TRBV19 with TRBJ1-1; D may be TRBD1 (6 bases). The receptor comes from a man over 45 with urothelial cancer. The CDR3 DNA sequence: TGTGCCAGTACCATAAGGGCAGGGGTAGGAACTGAAGCTTTCTTT. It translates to CASTIRAGVGTEAFF.